This T cell receptor (beta chain) was captured by sequencing in a study of blood T cell repertoires in COVID-19. Study overall: Both acute and convalescent COVID-19 samples were obtained from the United States, Italy and Spain. T cells, B-cell-depleted T cells, or PBMCs supplied cDNA or gDNA.

Original processing notes: Reference gene primer amplification yielded estimated nucleated cell counts. The table came from immunoSEQ multiplex PCR; TCRdb's copy has only in-frame clones and leaves some out. V, J and clone size are taken as reported in that table, and D and trimming were inferred from the DNA itself. Found here are over 140,000 clones, 75% to 80% of them singletons; the top ten hold roughly 9%. The CDR3 length is 13 residues. Per the germline V gene, CDR1 is LNHDA and CDR2 is SQIVND (reference sequence). The V end was cut by 2 bases, the J end by 3 bases, with 8 bases between. This clone was counted only a few times.

The chain couples TRBV19 to TRBJ2-7; D may be TRBD1 (5 bases). The material sequenced was peripheral blood. The clonotype comes from a woman in her forties or fifties with active or convalescent COVID-19. The CDR3 DNA reads TGTGCCAGTAGTATACGAAGGGGCTACGAGCAGTACTTC. Its translation is CASSIRRGYEQYF.